These T cell receptor beta chains were read from a single sample in a study of blood T cell repertoires in COVID-19. Produced via immunoSEQ multiplex PCR; TCRdb's table is partial and in-frame only. The table shows fewer than 200,000 clones, with 65% to 90% occurring only once. Material for sequencing was peripheral blood. These receptors originate from a man aged 45 to 65 with active or convalescent COVID-19. Each CDR3 is given with its conserved first and last residue. D genes are given only for firm matches. Only some rows state a clone size, as once, few, many or a class for expanded clones.

TRBV15	-	-	12	TRBJ2-2	CATSTEAGELFF	TGTGCCACCAGCACGGAGGCCGGGGAGCTGTTTTTT
TRBV29-1	TRBD1	-	18	TRBJ2-1	CSVGVHLALGQGRNEQFF	TGCAGCGTTGGAGTCCACCTTGCCTTGGGACAGGGAAGGAATGAGCAGTTCTTC
TRBV19	-	-	15	TRBJ2-7	CASSKNREGSYEQYF	TGTGCCAGTAGTAAAAACAGGGAAGGATCCTACGAGCAGTACTTC
TRBV27	TRBD1	-	17	TRBJ1-1	CASSLSLYRGANTEAFF	TGTGCCAGCAGTTTATCCCTTTACAGGGGGGCGAACACTGAAGCTTTCTTT
TRBV5-1	TRBD1	few	15	TRBJ2-1	CASSITGTGGNEQFF	TGCGCCAGCAGCATTACCGGGACAGGGGGCAATGAGCAGTTCTTC
TRBV2	TRBD1	-	12	TRBJ2-7	CASRQGAREQYF	TGTGCCAGCAGACAGGGGGCGAGAGAGCAGTACTTC
TRBV19	-	-	13	TRBJ1-4	CASSRLDNEKLFF	TGTGCCAGTAGTAGGTTAGATAATGAAAAACTGTTTTTT
TRBV7-2	-	-	14	TRBJ2-1	CASSLGPGFDEQFF	TGTGCCAGCAGCTTAGGGCCAGGGTTCGATGAGCAGTTCTTC
TRBV3-1/TRBV3-2	-	-	18	TRBJ2-7	CASSPVGGTAGEGYEQYF	TGTGCCAGCAGCCCCGTAGGGGGGACCGCGGGGGAGGGCTACGAGCAGTACTTC
TRBV11-3	-	few	14	TRBJ1-1	CASSPNPENTEAFF	TGTGCCAGCAGCCCTAATCCCGAAAACACTGAAGCTTTCTTT
TRBV11-3	TRBD1	-	14	TRBJ2-5	CASSKGTEQETQYF	TGTGCCAGCAGCAAAGGGACAGAACAAGAGACCCAGTACTTC
TRBV7-3	TRBD2	once	16	TRBJ2-3	CASSSGLAGFTDTQYF	TGTGCCAGCAGCTCAGGACTAGCGGGTTTCACAGATACGCAGTATTTT
TRBV11-1	TRBD2	few	15	TRBJ2-5	CASSQLAEGQETQYF	TGTGCCAGCAGCCAACTAGCGGAGGGACAAGAGACCCAGTACTTC
TRBV4-2	TRBD2	few	14	TRBJ2-1	CASRLAGGTMSLFF	TGTGCCAGCAGACTAGCGGGAGGAACAATGAGCTTGTTCTTC
TRBV12-2	-	-	18	TRBJ1-2	CASRLIVGQAIANYGYTF	TGTGCAAGTCGCTTAATCGTGGGACAGGCAATAGCTAACTATGGCTACACCTTC
TRBV4-1	TRBD2	-	14	TRBJ2-5	CASSQREGWETQYF	TGCGCCAGCAGCCAGCGGGAGGGATGGGAGACCCAGTACTTC
TRBV7-9	-	-	13	TRBJ1-2	CASSLGLPYGYTF	TGTGCCAGCAGCTTAGGACTTCCCTATGGCTACACCTTC
TRBV30	-	-	14	TRBJ2-2	CAATGISRTGELFF	TGTGCTGCTACCGGGATTTCACGCACCGGGGAGCTGTTTTTT
TRBV9	-	-	15	TRBJ1-2	CASSTQSRENYGYTF	TGTGCCAGCAGCACCCAGTCCCGGGAGAACTATGGCTACACCTTC
TRBV14	-	few	17	TRBJ2-1	CASSQKRPGGSYNEQFF	TGTGCCAGCAGCCAAAAGAGGCCAGGGGGGTCCTACAATGAGCAGTTCTTC
TRBV5-1	TRBD2	-	17	TRBJ2-7	CASSSGLAGLYSYEQYF	TGCGCCAGCAGCTCGGGACTAGCGGGGTTATACTCCTACGAGCAGTACTTC
TRBV24-1	-	-	14	TRBJ2-1	CATSHRESYNEQFF	TGTGCCACCAGTCACCGGGAATCCTACAATGAGCAGTTCTTC
TRBV7-7	-	once	13	TRBJ2-2	CASSLAQIGELFF	TGTGCCAGCAGCTTAGCGCAGATCGGGGAGCTGTTTTTT
TRBV5-6	TRBD1	-	15	TRBJ1-1	CASSFRDRVHTEAFF	TGTGCCAGCAGCTTTCGGGACAGGGTACACACTGAAGCTTTCTTT
TRBV3-1/TRBV3-2	-	-	14	TRBJ2-2	CASSQVGSTGELFF	TGTGCCAGCAGCCAAGTTGGGAGCACCGGGGAGCTGTTTTTT
TRBV19	-	-	15	TRBJ2-7	CASSEPGDLSYEQYF	TGTGCCAGTAGTGAGCCGGGGGACCTCTCCTACGAGCAGTACTTC
TRBV29-1	TRBD1	-	15	TRBJ1-2	CSAPHRGTADYGYTF	TGCAGCGCTCCCCACAGGGGCACGGCGGACTATGGCTACACCTTC
TRBV6-6	-	-	15	TRBJ1-1	CASSYSGVSNTEAFF	TGTGCCAGCAGTTACTCAGGGGTTTCGAACACTGAAGCTTTCTTT
TRBV19	-	-	16	TRBJ2-7	CASSIASQGGAYEQYF	TGTGCCAGTAGTATAGCTTCCCAAGGAGGCGCCTACGAGCAGTACTTC